This TCR beta chain was obtained from a study of shared clonotypes between healthy human individuals (TCRdb year 2020). About the investigation overall: The cohort included three men and a couple of women between 18 and 49 years of age. To estimate repertoire size and how much clonotype sharing occurs between individuals, the study deeply sequenced the blood TCR repertoires of about 5 healthy adults. For each donor, CD4 naive and CD4 memory were each run on three plates, CD8 naive on two plates, and CD8 memory on one plate. Libraries were prepared and TCR repertoires were sequenced by different laboratories using diverse techniques, in order to increase sequencing depth and limit assay-specific biases. Each donor's leukapheresis produced roughly between roughly 0.85 and 9.5 billion PBMCs. The paper's findings and limits, for the study overall: Sampling was restricted to blood, and TCR repertoires in tissue are likely to differ from TCR repertoires in blood. The genetic and exposure-history diversity represented was limited by the small number of donors. Compared with non-shared clonotypes, clonotypes shared by all four sorted-subset donors had higher generation probabilities. Incomplete sequencing was indicated by rarefaction of sorted-subset datasets, despite the large sequencing depth. Pairwise subsampling indicated that sequencing depth was expected to affect the degree of clonotype sharing among donors. Across a few donors, approximately 5% of naive CD4, roughly 3.4% of naive CD8, approximately 2.5% of memory CD4, and roughly 0.41% of memory CD8 clonotypes were shared. Naive subsets generally had larger estimated clonotype richness than memory subsets did.

Using the deep immunoSEQ assay, TCR CDR3 regions were amplified from genomic DNA by multiplex PCR. Extracted genomic DNA from each cell subset was spread evenly across all wells of several immunoSEQ 96-well plates, with each plate serving as a replicate. For sorted subsets, around 200 ng genomic DNA, equal to tens of thousands of T cell genomes, was loaded into each replicate PCR. The purified libraries were quantified using a Qubit 3.0 fluorometer, sized with a Bioanalyzer 2100, and then quantified again using the KAPA Library Quantification kit. Every immunoSEQ 96-well plate was sequenced on a dedicated single-read 150-cycle Illumina NextSeq 550 flow cell. The study's own analysis went as follows. Because only junctional sequences without quality scores were contained in the immunoSEQ output, filtering matching that applied to full-length reads could not be performed. Sequences were annotated with PyIR, a Python wrapper for IgBLAST v1.9, using IMGT germline references to assign V/J genes and CDR3. Reads were filtered out if the reads had weak V/J assignments (E-value above 1e-6), no CDR3, stop codons, out-of-frame junctions, or ambiguous translated residues. A V3J clonotype was defined by an identical inferred V gene, J gene, and CDR3 amino acid sequence. The percentage overlap between two repertoires was calculated by dividing the number of shared unique clonotypes by the size of the smaller repertoire. Repertoire richness was assessed with RTK rarefaction, the Chao1 estimator, and Recon v2.1 estimates of unobserved clonotypes. OLGA was used to compute generation probabilities for all TCRbeta clonotypes that the gDNA method yielded from a handful of donors. TCRdb's version of the immuneACCESS table is confined to in-frame rearrangements and falls short of the full clone set. An unresolved V gene accounts for under half of the shortfall where checked; the remainder is of unknown origin. That table supplies the V and J calls and clone size; D and trimming were determined from the DNA. This sample holds approximately 98,000 clones; more than 65% were observed only once. The ten most abundant clones make up around 26% of the sample.

The donors were healthy, HIV-negative adults with no recently reported acute infections or vaccinations. Every donor was a Caucasian adult living in Nashville, Tennessee, USA. The CD8 memory samples were a combination of magnetically selected CD45RO+ cells and CCR7-negative CD45RA+ effector memory (TemRA) cells. Blood was obtained by leukapheresis, after which PBMCs were separated by Ficoll-Histopaque density gradient centrifugation and cryopreserved in liquid nitrogen vapor phase. Analytical flow cytometry was used to check the purity and quantity of each magnetically sorted T cell population. Genomic DNA was isolated from each sorted fraction and quantified by UV absorbance on a Nanodrop 2000c. CDR3 length: 14 amino acids, cysteine to phenylalanine. Just CDR3 DNA is preserved here, 42 bases in frame from base 1. The V end loses 5 bases and the J end loses 6 bases, and a stretch of 16 bases separates them. Via the germline V gene, CDR1 is SGHTA and CDR2 FQGNSA.

As concerns this clone: This clone's antigen is unknown. No base quality information exists; no much larger clone differs at one position.

The clonotype originates from a woman aged 25-40 years in good health. The rearranged segments are TRBV7-2 and TRBJ1-2, and possibly TRBD1, on 5 matching bases. The source material was memory CD8+ T cells sorted from blood. The cell subset or site label on this specimen signifies: CD45RO+ cells pooled with CCR7-negative TemRA cells. The sequence in DNA is TGTGCCAGCAGCACGCAGGGTCGGGAAGATGGCTACACCTTC. This translates into CASSTQGREDGYTF.